The clone carrying this T cell receptor beta chain ranks as medium-sized. The antigen remains unidentified. Trimming stripped 5 bases from V and 4 bases from J, with 9 bases between. This CDR3 has 12 amino acids. Germline CDR1 is SGHRS and CDR2 is YFSETQ. This specimen belongs to a study of CD8+ T cells in alopecia areata. Study-wide results and caveats: More clonal than normal scalp was lesional scalp, particularly alopecia totalis/universalis.

Treatment noted: oral pan-JAK inhibitor, 5-10 mg twice daily. Investigators isolated RNA and reverse transcribed it into cDNA to act as the sequencing template. Produced via immunoSEQ multiplex PCR; TCRdb's table is partial and in-frame only. Of 200,000 or so clones listed, around two fifths were seen once; the top ten hold 2% to 3%. This sequence originates from a human donor with alopecia areata. The sequencing used CD4+ T cells sorted from blood, collected at roughly week 36, from a patient treated with tofacitinib. V usage is TRBV5-1 and J usage is TRBJ1-2; D not certain. The CDR3 DNA sequence: TGCGCCAGCAGAGCGGACTCCTATGGCTACACCTTC. Protein: CASRADSYGYTF. Combining the CDR3 with reference TRBV5-1 and TRBJ1-2 gives the whole variable domain KAGVTQTPRYLIKTRGQQVTLSCSPISGHRSVSWYQQTPGQGLQFLFEYFSETQRNKGNFPGRFSGRQFSNSRSEMNVSTLELGDSALYLCASRADSYGYTFGSGTRLTVV.